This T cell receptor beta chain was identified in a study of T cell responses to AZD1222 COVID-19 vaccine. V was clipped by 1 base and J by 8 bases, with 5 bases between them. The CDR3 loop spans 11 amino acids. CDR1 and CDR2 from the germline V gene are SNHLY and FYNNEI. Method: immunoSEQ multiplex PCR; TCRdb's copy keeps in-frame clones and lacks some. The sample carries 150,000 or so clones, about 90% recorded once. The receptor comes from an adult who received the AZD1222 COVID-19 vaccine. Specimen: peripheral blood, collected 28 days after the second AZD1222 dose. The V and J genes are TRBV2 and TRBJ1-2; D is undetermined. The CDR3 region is CASSEGRGYTF. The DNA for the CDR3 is TGTGCCAGCAGTGAAGGGCGGGGCTACACCTTC.